Below, 19 T cell receptor beta chains from the same sample are listed, as sequenced in a study of shared clonotypes between healthy human individuals. Measured with immunoSEQ multiplex PCR; TCRdb has only the in-frame clones, and not every one. Here the sample spans roughly 2.2 million clones, around 93% being singletons. Sequencing was carried out using naive CD4+ T cells from PBMCs. Indicated subset: CD45RA+ positively selected. The source of these receptors is a man between 18 and 35 years old in good health. Some clones in this sample may be carry-over from other donors' samples.

The chain combines TRBV4-1 with TRBJ2-1; no clear D gene. This CDR3 is built from 15 residues. Germline CDR1 MGHRA, CDR2 YSYEKL. Trimming took off 1 base at V and 0 bases at J, with 7 bases between the two ends. CDR3 amino acids: CASSQATLSYNEQFF. The DNA of the CDR3 is TGCGCCAGCAGCCAAGCTACCCTCTCCTACAATGAGCAGTTCTTC.

The chain employs TRBV7-7 and TRBJ2-7; D may be TRBD1 or TRBD2 (6 bases each). Germline V CDR1 and CDR2: SSHAT, FNYEAQ (reference sequence). This CDR3 comprises 14 residues. V lost 5 bases and J lost 3, with 14 bases in between. DNA for the CDR3: TGTGCCAGCAGCCCCGCGGGACAAGGCTACGAGCAGTACTTC. Its translation: CASSPAGQGYEQYF. Drawing the rest from reference TRBV7-7 and TRBJ2-7, the complete variable domain is GAGVSQSPRYKVTKRGQDVTLRCDPISSHATLYWYQQALGQGPEFLTYFNYEAQPDKSGLPSDRFSAERPEGSISTLTIQRTEQRDSAMYRCASSPAGQGYEQYFGPGTRLTVT.

The V and J genes are TRBV29-1 and TRBJ1-1; TRBD1 aligns across 10 bases. Trimming cost V 7 bases and J 6 bases; bases outside gene matches: 5. This CDR3 comprises 12 residues. The germline V gene has CDR1 SQVTM and CDR2 ANQGSEA. Here the CDR3 DNA reads TGCAGCGGACAGACAGGGGGCTCTGAAGCTTTCTTT. Its translation: CSGQTGGSEAFF.

The genes are TRBV11-3 and TRBJ2-3; D is unresolved. The germline V gene encodes CDR1 SGHNT and CDR2 YENEEA. Trimming stripped 5 bases from V and 5 bases from J, with 8 bases between. The CDR3 totals 12 residues. The CDR3 region is CASSAAGDTQYF. As DNA, the CDR3 is TGTGCCAGCAGCGCAGCTGGAGATACGCAGTATTTT.

The chain combines TRBV5-1 with TRBJ2-5; 7 bases align to TRBD2. J was trimmed by 5 bases and V by 0 bases; bases with no gene match: 7. Germline V CDR1 and CDR2: SGHRS, YFSETQ. CDR3 length: 15 amino acids. In nucleotides, the CDR3 is TGCGCCAGCAGCTTGGCCGCGGGAGCGGAGGAGACCCAGTACTTC. Amino acid sequence: CASSLAAGAEETQYF. Combining the CDR3 with reference TRBV5-1 and TRBJ2-5 gives the whole variable domain KAGVTQTPRYLIKTRGQQVTLSCSPISGHRSVSWYQQTPGQGLQFLFEYFSETQRNKGNFPGRFSGRQFSNSRSEMNVSTLELGDSALYLCASSLAAGAEETQYFGPGTRLLVL.

CDR3 nucleotides: TGTGCCAGCACCACCCAGACGGGGGGGGAGCTGTTTTTT. This sequence encodes CASTTQTGGELFF. The V and J genes are TRBV6-5 and TRBJ2-2; weak D call: TRBD2 (5 bases). V was pared by 7 bases and J by 8 bases, with 14 bases between. From germline, CDR1 is MNHEY and CDR2 SVGAGI. There are 13 residues in the CDR3.

The chain carries TRBV5-1 and TRBJ1-1; D unresolved. Trimming pared 0 bases from V and 6 bases from J, leaving 9 bases between. The CDR3 totals 13 residues. Germline V gene sequence: CDR1 SGHRS, CDR2 YFSETQ. The CDR3 region is CASSLADISEAFF. The CDR3 DNA reads as TGCGCCAGCAGCTTGGCCGACATATCTGAAGCTTTCTTT.

The chain uses TRBV5-6 and TRBJ1-4; tentative D call: TRBD1 (6 bases). CDR3 size: 18 residues. Trimming removed 0 bases from V and 7 bases from J, with 22 bases in between. CDR1 is SGHDT and CDR2 is YYEEEE in the germline V gene. The CDR3 here is CASSLDSFHRGGSEKLFF. The CDR3 DNA reads as TGTGCCAGCAGCTTGGACTCTTTCCATCGAGGGGGGAGTGAAAAACTGTTTTTT.

The V call is TRBV9, the J call TRBJ2-1; TRBD2 is a possible D gene (6 bases). Germline CDR1 SGDLS, CDR2 YYNGEE. V lost 4 bases, J lost 0 bases, and 11 bases lay in between. This CDR3 is 15 amino acids long. The chain's CDR3 is CASSLSGNSYNEQFF. In DNA, the CDR3 is TGTGCCAGCAGCCTTAGCGGAAACTCCTACAATGAGCAGTTCTTC.

The chain uses TRBV7-2 and TRBJ2-6, with D hard to call. Trimming took 5 bases from V and 1 from J, leaving 12 bases between them. CDR1 and CDR2 (germline): SGHTA, FQGNSA. This CDR3 comprises 16 residues. The CDR3 sequence is CASSLLTPSGANVLTF. The CDR3 DNA reads as TGTGCCAGCAGCCTACTTACCCCTTCTGGGGCCAACGTCCTGACTTTC.

This chain links TRBV19 with TRBJ2-2; 8 bases agree with TRBD2. The J segment lost 1 base and the V segment lost 5 bases, leaving 6 bases of the junction unmatched. This CDR3 has 16 amino acids. The germline gives CDR1 LNHDA, CDR2 SQIVND (reference sequence). In DNA, the CDR3 is TGTGCCAGTAGTGAGAGCGGGAGAAGGAACACCGGGGAGCTGTTTTTT. Translated, it gives CASSESGRRNTGELFF.

J is TRBJ2-1 and V is TRBV28, with 13 bases fitting TRBD2. J lost 4 bases, V lost 5 bases, and 5 bases had no gene match. CDR3 length: 16 amino acids. CDR1 is MDHEN and CDR2 is SYDVKM in the germline V gene. The CDR3 reads CASSTMTSGGYNEQFF. CDR3 DNA: TGTGCCAGCAGTACCATGACTAGCGGGGGGTACAATGAGCAGTTCTTC.

CDR3 DNA: TGTGCCAGCAACGAGGGGGACTATGGCTACACCTTC. It is translated as CASNEGDYGYTF. The J gene is TRBJ1-2, the V gene TRBV28; a possible D gene is TRBD1 (6 bases). Per germline, CDR1 MDHEN and CDR2 SYDVKM. The CDR3 is 12 residues long. V was cut by 7 bases and J by 3 bases, with 9 bases left in between.

The chain is built from TRBV6-5 and TRBJ2-7; no firm D call. The germline gives CDR1 MNHEY, CDR2 SVGAGI. The CDR3 is made up of 11 amino acids. V lost 8 bases, J lost 4 bases, and 9 bases lay in between. CDR3 sequence reads: CASQTVYEQYF. The CDR3 DNA follows: TGTGCCAGCCAGACGGTTTACGAGCAGTACTTC.

V gene TRBV27 combines with J gene TRBJ2-1; TRBD1 might be the D (5 bases). Germline CDR1 reads MNHEY; CDR2 reads SMNVEV (reference sequence). The V end was cut by 5 bases, the J end by 4 bases, with 12 bases between. The CDR3 runs 14 residues. The CDR3 DNA is TGTGCCAGCAGTCCCCGACAGAGATACAATGAGCAGTTCTTC. This translates into CASSPRQRYNEQFF.

This sequence joins TRBV28 and TRBJ2-3, with a tentative D call TRBD2 (6 bases). The CDR3 contains 16 residues. The V gene lost 8 bases and the J gene lost 0 bases, with 18 bases spanning the gap. The V gene's germline CDR1 is MDHEN and CDR2 SYDVKM. As DNA, the CDR3 is TGTGCCAGCGCAAGGGCGGGGCTACCGAGCACAGATACGCAGTATTTT. Residues: CASARAGLPSTDTQYF.

This chain joins TRBV10-3 and TRBJ2-2; possibly TRBD1 for D (6 bases). Deletions cut 6 bases from V and 5 bases from J, with 22 bases between. CDR1 ENHRY and CDR2 SYGVKD come from the germline V gene. The length of the CDR3 is 17 residues. The CDR3 loop reads CAISKTGQHQITGELFF. The CDR3 DNA is TGTGCCATCAGCAAGACAGGCCAGCACCAGATTACCGGGGAGCTGTTTTTT.

As regards this clone: This sample includes further DNA sequences coding for the same CDR3. The chain uses TRBV9 and TRBJ2-2; no definite D call. V lost 0 bases, J lost 4 bases, and 7 bases lay in between. The germline V gene encodes CDR1 SGDLS and CDR2 YYNGEE. CDR3 size: 14 residues. CDR3 residues: CASSVGQPTGELFF. The DNA of the CDR3 is TGTGCCAGCAGCGTAGGGCAGCCCACCGGGGAGCTGTTTTTT.

The chain combines TRBV7-2 with TRBJ1-2; a weak D match, TRBD1 (6 bases). Germline V gene sequence: CDR1 SGHTA, CDR2 FQGNSA. Trimming took 3 bases from V and 7 from J, leaving 15 bases between them. The CDR3 length is 14 residues. The CDR3 DNA reads as TGTGCCAGCAGCTTTTATCCAGGGGCCGCTGGCTACACCTTC. It yields the protein CASSFYPGAAGYTF.